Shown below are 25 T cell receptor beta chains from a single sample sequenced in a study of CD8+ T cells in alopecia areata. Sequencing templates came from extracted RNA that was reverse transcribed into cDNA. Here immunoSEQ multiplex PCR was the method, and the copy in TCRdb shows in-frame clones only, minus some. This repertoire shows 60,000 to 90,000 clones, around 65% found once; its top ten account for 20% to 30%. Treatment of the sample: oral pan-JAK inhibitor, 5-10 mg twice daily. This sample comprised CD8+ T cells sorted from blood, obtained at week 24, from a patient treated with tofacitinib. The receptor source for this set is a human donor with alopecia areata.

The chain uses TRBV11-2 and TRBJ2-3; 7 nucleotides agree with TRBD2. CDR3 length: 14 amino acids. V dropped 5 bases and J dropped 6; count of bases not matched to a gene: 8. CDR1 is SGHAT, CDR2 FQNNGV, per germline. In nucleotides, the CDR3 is TGTGCCAGCAGCCCGGGAGGCGGGACGGATACGCAGTATTTT. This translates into CASSPGGGTDTQYF.

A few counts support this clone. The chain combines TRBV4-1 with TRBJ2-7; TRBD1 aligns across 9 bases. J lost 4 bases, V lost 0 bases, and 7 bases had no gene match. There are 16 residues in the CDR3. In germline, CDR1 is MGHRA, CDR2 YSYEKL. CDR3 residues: CASSQDLGQGQYEQYF. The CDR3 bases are TGCGCCAGCAGCCAAGATCTGGGACAGGGACAATACGAGCAGTACTTC.

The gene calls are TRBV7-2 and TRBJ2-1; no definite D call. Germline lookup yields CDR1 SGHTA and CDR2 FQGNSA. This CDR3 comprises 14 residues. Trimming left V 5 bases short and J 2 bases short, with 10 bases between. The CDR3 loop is CASSRASAYNEQFF. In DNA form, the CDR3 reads TGTGCCAGCAGCCGAGCCTCGGCCTACAATGAGCAGTTCTTC.

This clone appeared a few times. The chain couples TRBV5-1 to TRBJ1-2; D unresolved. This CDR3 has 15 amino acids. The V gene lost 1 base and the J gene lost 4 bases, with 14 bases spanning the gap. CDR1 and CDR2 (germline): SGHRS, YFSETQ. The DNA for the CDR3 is TGCGCCAGCAGCTTGACATTCCAGGAGGCCTATGGCTACACCTTC. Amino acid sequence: CASSLTFQEAYGYTF.

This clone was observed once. The CDR3 reads CASSSPGQGFSYGYTF. The CDR3 DNA reads as TGCGCCAGCAGCTCTCCGGGACAGGGGTTTTCCTATGGCTACACCTTC. The chain couples TRBV5-1 to TRBJ1-2, with 10 positions matching TRBD1. With 3 bases clipped from V and 4 bases from J, the junction kept 9 bases outside the gene matches. The germline V gene has CDR1 SGHRS and CDR2 YFSETQ. The CDR3 covers 16 residues.

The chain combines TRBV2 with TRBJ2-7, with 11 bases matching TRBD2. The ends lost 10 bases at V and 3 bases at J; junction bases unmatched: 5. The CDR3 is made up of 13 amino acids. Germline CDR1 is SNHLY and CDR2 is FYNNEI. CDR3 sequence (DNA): TGTGCCACCGAGGGACTAGCGGACTACGAGCAGTACTTC. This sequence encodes CATEGLADYEQYF. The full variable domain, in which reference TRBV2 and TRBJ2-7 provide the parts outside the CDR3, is EPEVTQTPSHQVTQMGQEVILRCVPISNHLYFYWYRQILGQKVEFLVSFYNNEISEKSEIFDDQFSVERPDGSNFTLKIRSTKLEDSAMYFCATEGLADYEQYFGPGTRLTVT.

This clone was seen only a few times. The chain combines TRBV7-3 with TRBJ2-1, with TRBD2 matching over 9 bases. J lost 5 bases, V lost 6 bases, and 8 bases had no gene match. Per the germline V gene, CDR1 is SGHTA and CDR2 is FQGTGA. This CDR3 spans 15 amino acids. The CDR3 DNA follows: TGTGCCAGCAGTTCGAGCGGGGGGTTTGACAATGAGCAGTTCTTC. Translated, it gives CASSSSGGFDNEQFF.

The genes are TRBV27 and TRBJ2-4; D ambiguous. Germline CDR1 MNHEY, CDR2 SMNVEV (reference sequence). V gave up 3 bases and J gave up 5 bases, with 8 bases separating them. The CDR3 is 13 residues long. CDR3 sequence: CASSFGPQNIQYF. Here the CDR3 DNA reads TGTGCCAGCAGTTTCGGGCCTCAAAACATTCAGTACTTC.

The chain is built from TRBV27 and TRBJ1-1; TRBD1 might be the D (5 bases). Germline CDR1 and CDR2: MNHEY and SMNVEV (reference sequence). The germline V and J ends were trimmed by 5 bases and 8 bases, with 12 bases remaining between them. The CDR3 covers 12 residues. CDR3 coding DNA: TGTGCCAGCAGTACCGGGGCCGACGAAGCTTTCTTT. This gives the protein CASSTGADEAFF.

This chain's CDR3 is CASKLLAGYLSGELFF. In nucleotides, the CDR3 is TGCGCCAGCAAACTACTAGCGGGATATTTGAGCGGGGAGCTGTTTTTT. V gene TRBV5-1 combines with J gene TRBJ2-2; 10 bases map to TRBD2. The CDR3 length is 16 residues. Germline V gene sequence: CDR1 SGHRS, CDR2 YFSETQ. V shed 6 bases and J 7 bases; nucleotides not matched to a gene: 12.

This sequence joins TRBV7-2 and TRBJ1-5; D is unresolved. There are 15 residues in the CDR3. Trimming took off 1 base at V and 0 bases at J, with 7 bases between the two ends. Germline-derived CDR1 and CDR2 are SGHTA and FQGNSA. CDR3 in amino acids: CASSLGFYSNQPQHF. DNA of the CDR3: TGTGCCAGCAGCTTAGGGTTTTATAGCAATCAGCCCCAGCATTTT.

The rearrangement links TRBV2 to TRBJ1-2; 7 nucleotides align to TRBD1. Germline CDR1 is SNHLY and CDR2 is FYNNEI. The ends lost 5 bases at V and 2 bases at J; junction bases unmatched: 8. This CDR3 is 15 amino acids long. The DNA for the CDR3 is TGTGCCAGCAGTCAAACTTTGGACAGGAACTATGGCTACACCTTC. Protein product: CASSQTLDRNYGYTF.

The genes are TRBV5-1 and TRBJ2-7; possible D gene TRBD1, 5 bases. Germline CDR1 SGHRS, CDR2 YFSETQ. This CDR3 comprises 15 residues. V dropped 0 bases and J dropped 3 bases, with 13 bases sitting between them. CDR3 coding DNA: TGCGCCAGCAGCTTGGGGGCAGGGCAAGTCTACGAGCAGTACTTC. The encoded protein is CASSLGAGQVYEQYF.

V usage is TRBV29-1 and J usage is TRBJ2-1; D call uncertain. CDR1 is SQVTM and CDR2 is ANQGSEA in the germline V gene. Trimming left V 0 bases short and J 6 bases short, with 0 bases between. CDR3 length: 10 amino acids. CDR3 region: CSVEDNEQFF. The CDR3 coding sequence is TGCAGCGTTGAAGACAATGAGCAGTTCTTC.

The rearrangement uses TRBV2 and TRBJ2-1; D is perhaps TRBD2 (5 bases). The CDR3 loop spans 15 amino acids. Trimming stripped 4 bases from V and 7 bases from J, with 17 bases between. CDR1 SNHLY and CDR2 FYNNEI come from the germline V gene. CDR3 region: CASSVAARSGNEQFF. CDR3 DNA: TGTGCCAGCAGTGTAGCAGCGAGGTCGGGAAATGAGCAGTTCTTC.

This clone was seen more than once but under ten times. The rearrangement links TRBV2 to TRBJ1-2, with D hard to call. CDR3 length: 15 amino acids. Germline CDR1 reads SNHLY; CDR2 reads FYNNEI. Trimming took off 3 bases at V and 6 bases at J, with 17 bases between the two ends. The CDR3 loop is CASSDIGESLNGYTF. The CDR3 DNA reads TGTGCCAGCAGTGACATCGGAGAATCCCTCAATGGCTACACCTTC.

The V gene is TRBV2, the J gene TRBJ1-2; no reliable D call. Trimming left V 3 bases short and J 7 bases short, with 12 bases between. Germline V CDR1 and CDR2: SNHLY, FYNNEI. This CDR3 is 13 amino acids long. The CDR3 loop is CASSERERAGYTF. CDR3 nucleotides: TGTGCCAGCAGTGAGCGGGAAAGGGCTGGCTACACCTTC.

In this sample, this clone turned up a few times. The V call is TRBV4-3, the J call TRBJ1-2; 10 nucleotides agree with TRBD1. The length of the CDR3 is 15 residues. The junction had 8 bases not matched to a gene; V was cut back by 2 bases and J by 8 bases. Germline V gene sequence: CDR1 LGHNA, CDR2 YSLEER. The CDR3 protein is CASSQFGQGGAGYTF. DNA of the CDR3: TGCGCCAGCAGCCAATTCGGACAGGGGGGCGCCGGCTACACCTTC.

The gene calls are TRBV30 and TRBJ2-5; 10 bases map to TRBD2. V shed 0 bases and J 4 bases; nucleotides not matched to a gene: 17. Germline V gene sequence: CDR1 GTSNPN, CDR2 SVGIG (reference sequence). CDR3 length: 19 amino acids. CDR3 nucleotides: TGTGCCTGGAGTGTATCCCCGCTAGCGGGAGAAGTTTTTGGAGAGACCCAGTACTTC. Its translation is CAWSVSPLAGEVFGETQYF.

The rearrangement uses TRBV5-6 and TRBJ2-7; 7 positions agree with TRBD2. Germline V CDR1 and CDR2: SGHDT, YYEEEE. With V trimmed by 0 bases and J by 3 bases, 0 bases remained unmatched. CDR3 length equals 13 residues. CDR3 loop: CASSLGGGYEQYF. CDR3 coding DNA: TGTGCCAGCAGCTTGGGCGGGGGCTACGAGCAGTACTTC.

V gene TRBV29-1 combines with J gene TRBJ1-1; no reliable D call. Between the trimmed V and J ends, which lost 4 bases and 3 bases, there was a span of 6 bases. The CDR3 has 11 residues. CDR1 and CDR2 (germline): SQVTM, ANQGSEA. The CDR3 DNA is TGCAGCGTTGTCAAGGACACTGAAGCTTTCTTT. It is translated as CSVVKDTEAFF. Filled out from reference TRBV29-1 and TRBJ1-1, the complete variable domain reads SAVISQKPSRDICQRGTSLTIQCQVDSQVTMMFWYRQQPGQSLTLIATANQGSEATYESGFVIDKFPISRPNLTFSTLTVSNMSPEDSSIYLCSVVKDTEAFFGQGTRLTVV.

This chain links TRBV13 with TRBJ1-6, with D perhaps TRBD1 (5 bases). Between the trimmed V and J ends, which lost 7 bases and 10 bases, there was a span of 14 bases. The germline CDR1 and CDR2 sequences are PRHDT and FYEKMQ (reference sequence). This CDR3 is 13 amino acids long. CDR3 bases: TGTGCCAGCAACCAATTGGGGGTATCACCCCTCCACTTT. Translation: CASNQLGVSPLHF.

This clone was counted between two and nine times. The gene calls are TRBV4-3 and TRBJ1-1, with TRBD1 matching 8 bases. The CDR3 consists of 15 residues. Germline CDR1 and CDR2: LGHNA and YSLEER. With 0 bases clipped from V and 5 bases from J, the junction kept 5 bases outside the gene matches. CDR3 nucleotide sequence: TGCGCCAGCAGCCAAGATTCAGGGGGCTATACTGAAGCTTTCTTT. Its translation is CASSQDSGGYTEAFF.

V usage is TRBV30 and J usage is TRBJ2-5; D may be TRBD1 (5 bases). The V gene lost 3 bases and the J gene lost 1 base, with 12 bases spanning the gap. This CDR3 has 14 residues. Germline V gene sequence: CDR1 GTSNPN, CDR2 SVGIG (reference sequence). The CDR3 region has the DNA TGTGCCTGGAGCGAAGGGGAATTCCAAGAGACCCAGTACTTC. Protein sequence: CAWSEGEFQETQYF.

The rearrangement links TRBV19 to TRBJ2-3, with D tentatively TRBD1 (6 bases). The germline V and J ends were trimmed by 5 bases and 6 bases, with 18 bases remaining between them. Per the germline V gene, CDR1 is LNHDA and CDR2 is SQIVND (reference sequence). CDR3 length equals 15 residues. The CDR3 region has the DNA TGTGCCAGTAGTCCAGGGGCCGGGCCCCTCGATACGCAGTATTTT. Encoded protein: CASSPGAGPLDTQYF. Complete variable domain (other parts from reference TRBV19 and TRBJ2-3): DGGITQSPKYLFRKEGQNVTLSCEQNLNHDAMYWYRQDPGQGLRLIYYSQIVNDFQKGDIAEGYSVSREKKESFPLTVTSAQKNPTAFYLCASSPGAGPLDTQYFGPGTRLTVL.